The TCR beta chain under discussion was sequenced for a study of OX40 agonist ivuxolimab in advanced cancers. On the study more broadly: Dose-escalation cases comprised hepatocellular carcinoma, melanoma, renal cell or head and neck cancer. Whole-study results and caveats: Those patients achieving a partial response at 0.1-3.0 mg/kg showed among the lowest clonal expansion. Low normalized clonal expansion also occurred in some nonresponding patients.

The data were produced by immunoSEQ multiplex PCR, yet TCRdb's version contains in-frame clones alone and is incomplete. The table records tens of thousands of clones, approximately 80% of them present only once. With 6 bases clipped from V and 2 bases from J, the junction kept 9 bases outside the gene matches. The CDR3 runs to 15 residues. CDR1 SNHLY and CDR2 FYNNEI come from the germline V gene. This clone was seen more than once but under ten times. The antigen is not known. The sequence was collected from an adult with an advanced solid tumor such as melanoma, head and neck, liver or kidney cancer. The V and J genes are TRBV2 and TRBJ1-1, with 7 bases matching TRBD1. The sequences come from CD4+ or CD8+ T cells sorted from blood, collected in a trial of the OX40 agonist ivuxolimab. The DNA for the CDR3 is TGTGCCAGCAGAACCCGACAGGGTCCCAACACTGAAGCTTTCTTT. It codes for CASRTRQGPNTEAFF.